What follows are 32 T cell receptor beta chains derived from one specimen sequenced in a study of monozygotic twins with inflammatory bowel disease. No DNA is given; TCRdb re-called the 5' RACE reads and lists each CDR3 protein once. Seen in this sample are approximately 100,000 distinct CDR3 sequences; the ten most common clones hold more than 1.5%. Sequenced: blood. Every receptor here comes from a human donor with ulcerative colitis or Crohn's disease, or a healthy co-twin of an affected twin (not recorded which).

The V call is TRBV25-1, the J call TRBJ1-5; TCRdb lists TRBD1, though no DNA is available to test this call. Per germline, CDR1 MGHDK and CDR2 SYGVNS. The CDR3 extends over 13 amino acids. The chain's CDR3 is CASSVRDHQPQHF. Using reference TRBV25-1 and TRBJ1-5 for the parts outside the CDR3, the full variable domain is EADIYQTPRYLVIGTGKKITLECSQTMGHDKMYWYQQDPGMELHLIHYSYGVNSTEKGDLSSESTVSRIRTEHFPLTLESARPSHTSQYLCASSVRDHQPQHFGDGTRLSIL.

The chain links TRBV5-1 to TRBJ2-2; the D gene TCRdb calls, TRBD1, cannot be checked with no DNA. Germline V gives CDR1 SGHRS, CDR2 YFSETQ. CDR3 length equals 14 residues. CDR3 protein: CASTRTGQTGELFF.

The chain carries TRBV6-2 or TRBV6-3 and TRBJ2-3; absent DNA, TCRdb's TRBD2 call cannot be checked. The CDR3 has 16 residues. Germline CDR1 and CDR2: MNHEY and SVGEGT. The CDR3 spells CASSYSTSGGALGQYF.

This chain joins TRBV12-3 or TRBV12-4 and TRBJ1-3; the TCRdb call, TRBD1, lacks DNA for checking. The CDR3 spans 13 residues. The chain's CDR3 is CASSSWGGNTIYF.

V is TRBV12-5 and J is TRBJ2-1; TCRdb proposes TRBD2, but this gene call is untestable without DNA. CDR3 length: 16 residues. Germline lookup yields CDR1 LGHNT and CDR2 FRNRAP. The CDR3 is CASGPTSASSYNEQFF.

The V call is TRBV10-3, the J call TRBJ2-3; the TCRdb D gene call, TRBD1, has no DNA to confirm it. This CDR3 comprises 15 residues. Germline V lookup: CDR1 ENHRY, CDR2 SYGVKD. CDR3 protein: CAIRGTETKGDTQYF.

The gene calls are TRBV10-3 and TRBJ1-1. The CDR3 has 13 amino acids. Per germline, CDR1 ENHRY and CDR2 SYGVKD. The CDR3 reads CAISDLMNTEAFF.

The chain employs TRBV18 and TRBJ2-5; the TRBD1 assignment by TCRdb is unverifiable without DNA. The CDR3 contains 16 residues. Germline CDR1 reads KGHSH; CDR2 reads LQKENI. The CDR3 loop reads CASSPRGTGEQETQYF.

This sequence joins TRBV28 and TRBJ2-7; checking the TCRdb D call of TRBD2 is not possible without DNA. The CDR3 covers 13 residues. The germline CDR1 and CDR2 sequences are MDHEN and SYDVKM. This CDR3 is CASSLPQGYEQYF.

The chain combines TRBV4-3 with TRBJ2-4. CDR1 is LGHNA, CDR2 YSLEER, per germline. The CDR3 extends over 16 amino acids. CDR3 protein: CASSQDIGAAKNIQYF.

CDR3 protein: CASSPTRDEQFF. The genes are TRBV18 and TRBJ2-1. CDR3 length: 12 amino acids. Germline-derived CDR1 and CDR2 are KGHSH and LQKENI.

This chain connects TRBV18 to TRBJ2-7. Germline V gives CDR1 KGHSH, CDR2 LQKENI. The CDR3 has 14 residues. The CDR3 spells CASSPPSSIYEQYF.

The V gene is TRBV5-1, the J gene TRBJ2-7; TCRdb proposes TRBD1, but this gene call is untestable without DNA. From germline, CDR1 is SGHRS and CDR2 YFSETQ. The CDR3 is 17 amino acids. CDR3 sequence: CASSPTTHGGSSYEQYF.

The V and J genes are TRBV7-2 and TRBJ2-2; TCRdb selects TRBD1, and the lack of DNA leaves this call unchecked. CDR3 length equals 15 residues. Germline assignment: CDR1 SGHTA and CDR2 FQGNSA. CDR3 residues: CASSSRQGGTGELFF.

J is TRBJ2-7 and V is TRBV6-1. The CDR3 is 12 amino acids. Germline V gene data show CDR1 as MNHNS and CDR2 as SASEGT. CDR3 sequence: CASSEISNEQYF.

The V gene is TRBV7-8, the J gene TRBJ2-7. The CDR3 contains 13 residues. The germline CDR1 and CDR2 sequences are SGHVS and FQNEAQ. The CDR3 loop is CASSFATTYEQYF.

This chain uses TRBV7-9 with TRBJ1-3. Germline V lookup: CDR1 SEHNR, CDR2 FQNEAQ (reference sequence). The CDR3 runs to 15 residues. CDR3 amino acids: CASTSAGGSGNTIYF.

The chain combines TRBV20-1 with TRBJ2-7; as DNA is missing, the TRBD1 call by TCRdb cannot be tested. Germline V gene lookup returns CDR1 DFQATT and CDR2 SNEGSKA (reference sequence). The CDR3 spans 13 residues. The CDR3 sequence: CSASEDRTYEQYF.

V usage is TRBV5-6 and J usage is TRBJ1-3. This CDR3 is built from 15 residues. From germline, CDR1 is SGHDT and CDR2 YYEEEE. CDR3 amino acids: CASTVDRARGNTIYF.

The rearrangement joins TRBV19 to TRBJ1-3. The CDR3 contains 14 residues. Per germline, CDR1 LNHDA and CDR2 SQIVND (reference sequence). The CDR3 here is CASSIHGTGNTIYF.

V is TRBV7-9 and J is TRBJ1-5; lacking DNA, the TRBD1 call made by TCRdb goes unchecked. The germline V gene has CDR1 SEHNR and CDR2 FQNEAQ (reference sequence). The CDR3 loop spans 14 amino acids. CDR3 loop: CASSRGQINQPQHF.

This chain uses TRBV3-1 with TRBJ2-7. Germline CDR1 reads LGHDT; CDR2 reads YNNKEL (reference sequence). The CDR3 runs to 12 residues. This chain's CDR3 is CASSQRSGEQYF.

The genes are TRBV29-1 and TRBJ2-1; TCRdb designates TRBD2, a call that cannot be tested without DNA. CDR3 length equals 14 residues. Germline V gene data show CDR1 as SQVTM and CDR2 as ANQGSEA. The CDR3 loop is CSQTRSGSYNEQFF.

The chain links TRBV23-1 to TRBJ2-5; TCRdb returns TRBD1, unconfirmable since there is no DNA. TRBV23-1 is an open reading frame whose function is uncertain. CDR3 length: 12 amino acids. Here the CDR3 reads CASPDREKTQYF.

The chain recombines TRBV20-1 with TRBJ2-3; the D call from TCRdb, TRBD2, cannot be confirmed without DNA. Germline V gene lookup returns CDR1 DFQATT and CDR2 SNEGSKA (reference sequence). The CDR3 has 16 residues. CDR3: CSARPGSGRVADTQYF.

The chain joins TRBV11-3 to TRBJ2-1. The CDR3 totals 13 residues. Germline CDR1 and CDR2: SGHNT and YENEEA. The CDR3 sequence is CASSKDLNNEQFF.

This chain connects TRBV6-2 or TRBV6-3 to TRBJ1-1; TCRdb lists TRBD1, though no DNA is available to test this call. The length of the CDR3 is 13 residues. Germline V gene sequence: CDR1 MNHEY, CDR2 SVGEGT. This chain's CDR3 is CASRDRVDTEAFF.

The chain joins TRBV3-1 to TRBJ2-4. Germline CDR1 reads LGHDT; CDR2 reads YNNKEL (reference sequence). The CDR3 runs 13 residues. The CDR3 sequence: CASSQDRRDIQYF.

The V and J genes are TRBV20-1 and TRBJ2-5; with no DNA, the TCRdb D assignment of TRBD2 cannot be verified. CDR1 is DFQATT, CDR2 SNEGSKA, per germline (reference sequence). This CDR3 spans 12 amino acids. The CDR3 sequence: CSAAPGPPTQYF.

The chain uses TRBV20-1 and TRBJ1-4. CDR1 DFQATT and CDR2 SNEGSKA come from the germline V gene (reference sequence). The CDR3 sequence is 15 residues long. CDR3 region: CSARDEGPTPEKLFF.

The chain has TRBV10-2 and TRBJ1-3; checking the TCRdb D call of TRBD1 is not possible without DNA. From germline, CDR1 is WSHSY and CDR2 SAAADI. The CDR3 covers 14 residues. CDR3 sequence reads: CASSLRTDINTIYF.

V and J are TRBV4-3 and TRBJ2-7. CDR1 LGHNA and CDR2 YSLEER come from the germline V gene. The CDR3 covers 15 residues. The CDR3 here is CASSQDRQGPLEQYF.